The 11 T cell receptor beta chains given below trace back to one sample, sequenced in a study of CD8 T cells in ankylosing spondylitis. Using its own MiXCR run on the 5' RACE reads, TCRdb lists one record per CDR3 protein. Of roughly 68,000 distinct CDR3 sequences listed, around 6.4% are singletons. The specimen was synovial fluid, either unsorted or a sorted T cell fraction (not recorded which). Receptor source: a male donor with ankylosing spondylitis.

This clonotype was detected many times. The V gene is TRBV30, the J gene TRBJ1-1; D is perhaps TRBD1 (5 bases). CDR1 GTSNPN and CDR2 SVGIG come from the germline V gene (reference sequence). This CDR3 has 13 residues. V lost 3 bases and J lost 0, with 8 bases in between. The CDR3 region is CAWSLGVNTEAFF. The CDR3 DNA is TGTGCCTGGAGCCTGGGGGTGAACACTGAAGCTTTCTTT.

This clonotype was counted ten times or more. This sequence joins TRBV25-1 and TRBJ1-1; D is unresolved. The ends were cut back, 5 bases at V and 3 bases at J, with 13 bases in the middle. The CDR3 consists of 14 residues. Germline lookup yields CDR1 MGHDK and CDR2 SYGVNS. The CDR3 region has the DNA TGTGCCAGCAGTATGGACCTCGGGGACACTGAAGCTTTCTTT. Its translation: CASSMDLGDTEAFF.

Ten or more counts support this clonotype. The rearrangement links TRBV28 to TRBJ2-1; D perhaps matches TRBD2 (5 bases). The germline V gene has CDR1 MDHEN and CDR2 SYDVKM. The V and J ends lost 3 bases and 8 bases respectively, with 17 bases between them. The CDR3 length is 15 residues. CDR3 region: CASSFAQTKSDEQFF. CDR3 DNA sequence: TGTGCCAGCAGTTTTGCGCAGACTAAGAGTGATGAGCAGTTCTTC. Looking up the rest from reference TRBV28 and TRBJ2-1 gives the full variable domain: DVKVTQSSRYLVKRTGEKVFLECVQDMDHENMFWYRQDPGLGLRLIYFSYDVKMKEKGDIPEGYSVSREKKERFSLILESASTNQTSMYLCASSFAQTKSDEQFFGPGTRLTVL.

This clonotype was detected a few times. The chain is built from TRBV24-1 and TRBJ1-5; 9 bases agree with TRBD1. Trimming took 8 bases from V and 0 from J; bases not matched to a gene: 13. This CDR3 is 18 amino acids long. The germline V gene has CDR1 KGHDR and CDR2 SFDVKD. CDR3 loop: CATTGTGTGTYSNQPQHF. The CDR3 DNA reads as TGTGCCACCACGGGAACCGGGACAGGGACATATAGCAATCAGCCCCAGCATTTT.

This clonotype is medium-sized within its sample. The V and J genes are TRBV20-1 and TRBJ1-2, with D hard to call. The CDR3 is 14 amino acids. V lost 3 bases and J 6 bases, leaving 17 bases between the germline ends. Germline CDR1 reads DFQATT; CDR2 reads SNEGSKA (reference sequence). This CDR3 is CSASVSRRENGYTF. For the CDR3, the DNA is TGCAGTGCTAGCGTCTCCCGGAGGGAGAATGGCTACACCTTC.

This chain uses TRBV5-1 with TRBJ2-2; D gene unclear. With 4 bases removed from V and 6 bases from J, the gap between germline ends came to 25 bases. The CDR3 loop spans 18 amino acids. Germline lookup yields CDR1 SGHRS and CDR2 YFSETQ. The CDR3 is CASSPILASMGSPGELFF. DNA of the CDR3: TGCGCCAGCAGCCCGATCCTGGCCAGTATGGGATCGCCCGGGGAGCTGTTTTTT. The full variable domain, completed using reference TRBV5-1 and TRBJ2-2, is KAGVTQTPRYLIKTRGQQVTLSCSPISGHRSVSWYQQTPGQGLQFLFEYFSETQRNKGNFPGRFSGRQFSNSRSEMNVSTLELGDSALYLCASSPILASMGSPGELFFGEGSRLTVL.

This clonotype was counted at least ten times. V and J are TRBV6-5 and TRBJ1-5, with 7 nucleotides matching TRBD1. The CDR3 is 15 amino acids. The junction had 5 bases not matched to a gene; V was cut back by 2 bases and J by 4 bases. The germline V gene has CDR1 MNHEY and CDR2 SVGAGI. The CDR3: CASSYEDRPNQPQHF. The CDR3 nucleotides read TGTGCCAGCAGTTACGAGGACAGGCCAAATCAGCCCCAGCATTTT.

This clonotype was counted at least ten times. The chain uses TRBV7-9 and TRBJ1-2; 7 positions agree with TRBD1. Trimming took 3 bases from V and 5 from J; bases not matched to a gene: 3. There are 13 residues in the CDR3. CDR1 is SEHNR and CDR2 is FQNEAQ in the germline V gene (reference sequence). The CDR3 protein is CASSLQGEYGYTF. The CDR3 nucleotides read TGTGCCAGCAGCTTGCAGGGGGAATATGGCTACACCTTC.

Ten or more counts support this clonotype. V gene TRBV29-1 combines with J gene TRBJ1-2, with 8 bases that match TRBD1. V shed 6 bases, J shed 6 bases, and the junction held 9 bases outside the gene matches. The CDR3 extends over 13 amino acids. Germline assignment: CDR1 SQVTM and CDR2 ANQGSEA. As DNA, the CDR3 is TGCAGCGTGTGGGGCCTGACAGGGGATGGCTACACCTTC. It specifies CSVWGLTGDGYTF.

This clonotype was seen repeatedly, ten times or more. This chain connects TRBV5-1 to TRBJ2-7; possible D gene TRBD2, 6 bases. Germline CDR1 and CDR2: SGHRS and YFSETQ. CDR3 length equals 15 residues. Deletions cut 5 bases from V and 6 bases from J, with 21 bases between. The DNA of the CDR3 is TGCGCCAGCAGAGAGGCTTTCTCGGGAGCGTCCGAGCAGTACTTC. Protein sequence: CASREAFSGASEQYF.

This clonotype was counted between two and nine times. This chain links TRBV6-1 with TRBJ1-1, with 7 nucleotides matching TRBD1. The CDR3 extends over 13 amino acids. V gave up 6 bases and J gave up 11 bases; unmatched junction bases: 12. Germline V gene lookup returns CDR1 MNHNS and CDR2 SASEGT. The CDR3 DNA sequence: TGTGCCAGCAGGCATGACGGGGACAGACGGGCTTTCTTT. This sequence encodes CASRHDGDRRAFF.